The present T cell receptor beta chain was sequenced within a study of beta chain features in type 1 diabetes. Germline V gene sequence: CDR1 SQVTM, CDR2 ANQGSEA. The V and J ends lost 6 bases and 2 bases respectively, with 14 bases between them. The CDR3 sequence is 13 residues long. As every portion of the isolated RNA was reverse transcribed, the sequencing read expressed TCRB transcripts. Data came from immunoSEQ multiplex PCR; TCRdb stores just in-frame clones and leaves some out. The data contain 350,000 to 400,000 clones, over 12% of them singletons. Findings and limits, study-wide: For TCRB rearrangement, an influence of HLA type remained unresolved here. VDJ junctions from type 1 diabetes patients carried fewer insertions and larger deletions.

A word on this clone: Its target is unknown.

This receptor was identified in a woman younger than 35 in good health. The chain employs TRBV29-1 and TRBJ2-7; D remains unclear. Sequencing was performed on naive CD4+ T cells from blood. The CDR3 DNA is TGCAGCGTGATTCAGGCCCGAGCCTACGAGCAGTACTTC. Residues: CSVIQARAYEQYF.